This entry lists 5 T cell receptor beta chains sequenced from one sample in a study of CD8+ T cells in alopecia areata. After isolation, RNA underwent reverse transcription to generate cDNA as the sequencing template. Using immunoSEQ multiplex PCR, the repertoire was profiled, and TCRdb retains in-frame clones only, with some absent. The repertoire has about 110,000 clones, 59% of them found once; the top ten carry around 20%. Sequencing input: CD8+ T cells sorted from blood. The receptors derive from a human donor in good health.

The chain combines TRBV4-2 with TRBJ2-7; D call uncertain. CDR1 is LGHNA, CDR2 YNFKEQ, per germline. CDR3 size: 12 residues. The V gene lost 5 bases and the J gene lost 2 bases, with 7 bases spanning the gap. CDR3 nucleotide sequence: TGTGCCAGCAGCAGCACCGCCTACGAGCAGTACTTC. It translates to CASSSTAYEQYF.

V usage is TRBV7-9 and J usage is TRBJ2-1; 9 bases match TRBD1. The CDR3 is 15 residues long. The trim removed 3 bases at V and 5 bases at J, leaving 5 bases unmatched. CDR1 SEHNR and CDR2 FQNEAQ come from the germline V gene (reference sequence). The CDR3 DNA follows: TGTGCCAGCAGCTTCTCGGGACAGGGACACAATGAGCAGTTCTTC. Translating gives CASSFSGQGHNEQFF.

This rearrangement joins TRBV9 to TRBJ2-1; possible D gene TRBD1, 6 bases. Germline CDR1 and CDR2: SGDLS and YYNGEE. V lost 3 bases and J lost 4, with 17 bases in between. This CDR3 has 16 residues. CDR3 DNA: TGTGCCAGCAGCGCCCGGCCGGGACATACGTACAATGAGCAGTTCTTC. As protein: CASSARPGHTYNEQFF.

This clone was detected only a few times. The chain carries TRBV7-9 and TRBJ1-2, with D hard to call. V lost 5 bases, J lost 0 bases, and 10 bases lay in between. The CDR3 is 14 amino acids. CDR1 and CDR2 from the germline V gene are SEHNR and FQNEAQ (reference sequence). This CDR3 reads CASSLGPANYGYTF. CDR3 coding DNA: TGTGCCAGCAGCCTCGGGCCAGCTAACTATGGCTACACCTTC.

There are a few counts of this clone. This chain uses TRBV6-1 with TRBJ2-6; unclear D gene. Germline V gene lookup returns CDR1 MNHNS and CDR2 SASEGT. Trimming took 3 bases from V and 1 from J, leaving 7 bases between them. The CDR3 is 15 amino acids. CDR3 amino acids: CASSDSLSGANVLTF. The CDR3 nucleotides read TGTGCCAGCAGTGACTCTCTTTCTGGGGCCAACGTCCTGACTTTC.